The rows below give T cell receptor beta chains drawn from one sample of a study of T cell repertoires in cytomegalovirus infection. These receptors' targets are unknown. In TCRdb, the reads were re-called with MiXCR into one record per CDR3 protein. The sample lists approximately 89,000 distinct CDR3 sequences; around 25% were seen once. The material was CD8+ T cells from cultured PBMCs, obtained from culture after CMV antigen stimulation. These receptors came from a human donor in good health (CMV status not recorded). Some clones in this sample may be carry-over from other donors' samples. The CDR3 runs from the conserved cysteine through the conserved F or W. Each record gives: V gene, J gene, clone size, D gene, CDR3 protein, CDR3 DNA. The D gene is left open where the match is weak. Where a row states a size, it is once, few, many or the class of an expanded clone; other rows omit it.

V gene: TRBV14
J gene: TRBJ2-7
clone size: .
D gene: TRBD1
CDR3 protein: CASSPGQAWYEQYF
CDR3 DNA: TGTGCCAGCAGCCCCGGACAGGCCTGGTACGAGCAGTACTTC

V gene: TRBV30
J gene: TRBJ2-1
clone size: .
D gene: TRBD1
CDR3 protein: CAWSEGQASGEQFF
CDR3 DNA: TGTGCCTGGAGCGAAGGACAGGCGTCCGGTGAGCAGTTCTTC

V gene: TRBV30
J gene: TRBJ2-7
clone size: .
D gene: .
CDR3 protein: CAWSAGISYEQYF
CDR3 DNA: TGTGCCTGGAGTGCAGGCATCTCCTACGAGCAGTACTTC

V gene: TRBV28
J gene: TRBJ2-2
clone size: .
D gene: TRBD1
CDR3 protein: CASSIGTGGTGELFF
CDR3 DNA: TGTGCCAGCAGTATCGGGACAGGGGGCACCGGGGAGCTGTTTTTT

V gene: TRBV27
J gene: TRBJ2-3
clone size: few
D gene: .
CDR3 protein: CASSFGVSSDTQYF
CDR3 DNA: TGTGCCAGCAGTTTTGGGGTCAGCTCAGATACGCAGTATTTT

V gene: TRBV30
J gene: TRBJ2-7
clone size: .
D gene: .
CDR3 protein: CAWSVGGLYEQYF
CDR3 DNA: TGTGCCTGGAGTGTTGGGGGCCTGTACGAGCAGTACTTC

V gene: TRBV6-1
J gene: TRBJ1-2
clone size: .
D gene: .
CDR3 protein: CASSGTYGYTF
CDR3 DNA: TGTGCCAGCAGTGGTACTTATGGCTACACCTTC

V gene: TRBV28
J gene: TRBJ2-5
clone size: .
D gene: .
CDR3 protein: CASGRGLGSFQETQYF
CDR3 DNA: TGTGCCAGCGGGAGGGGGCTTGGGAGTTTCCAAGAGACCCAGTACTTC

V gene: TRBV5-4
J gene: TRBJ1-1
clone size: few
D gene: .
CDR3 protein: CASSLGYREVTEAFF
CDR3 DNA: TGTGCCAGCAGCTTGGGGTACAGGGAAGTCACTGAAGCTTTCTTT

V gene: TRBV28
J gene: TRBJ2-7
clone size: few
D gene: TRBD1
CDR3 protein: CASSNPHLDRVHEQYF
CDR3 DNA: TGTGCCAGCAGCAACCCACACCTTGACAGGGTCCACGAGCAGTACTTC

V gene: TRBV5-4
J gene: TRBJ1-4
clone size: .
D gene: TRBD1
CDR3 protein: CASSRANRGKGENLFF
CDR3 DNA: TGTGCCAGCAGCCGCGCGAACAGGGGGAAGGGTGAAAATCTGTTTTTT

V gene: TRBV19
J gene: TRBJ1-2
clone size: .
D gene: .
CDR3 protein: CASSYRDARLANYGYTF
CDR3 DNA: TGTGCCAGTAGCTATCGGGACGCGAGGCTCGCTAACTATGGCTACACCTTC

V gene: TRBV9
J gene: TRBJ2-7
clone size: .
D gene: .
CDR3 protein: CASSPGSGWGYEQYF
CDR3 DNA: TGTGCCAGCAGCCCCGGCTCAGGCTGGGGCTACGAGCAGTACTTC

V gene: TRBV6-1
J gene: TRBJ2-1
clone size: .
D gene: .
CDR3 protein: CASSEAVVVQFF
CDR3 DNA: TGTGCCAGCAGTGAAGCAGTAGTAGTGCAGTTCTTC

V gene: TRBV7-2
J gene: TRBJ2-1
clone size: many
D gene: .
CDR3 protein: CASSLLGGNNEQFF
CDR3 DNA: TGTGCCAGCAGCTTGCTAGGGGGGAACAATGAGCAGTTCTTC

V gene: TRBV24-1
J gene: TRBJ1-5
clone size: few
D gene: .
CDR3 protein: CATSDAEPRSNQPQHF
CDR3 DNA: TGTGCCACCAGTGATGCGGAACCTAGGAGCAATCAGCCCCAGCATTTT

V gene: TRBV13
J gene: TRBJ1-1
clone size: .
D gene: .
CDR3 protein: CASSSIDRNTEAFF
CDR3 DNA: TGTGCCAGCAGCTCGATCGACAGGAACACTGAAGCTTTCTTT

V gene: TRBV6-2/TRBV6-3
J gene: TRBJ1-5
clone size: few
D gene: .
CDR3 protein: CASRGARSNQPQHF
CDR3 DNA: TGTGCCAGCAGGGGGGCAAGGAGCAATCAGCCCCAGCATTTT

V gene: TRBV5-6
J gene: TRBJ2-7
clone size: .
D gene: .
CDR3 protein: CASSFPPGPMSSYEQYF
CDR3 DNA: TGTGCCAGCAGTTTCCCCCCGGGACCGATGAGCTCCTACGAGCAGTACTTC

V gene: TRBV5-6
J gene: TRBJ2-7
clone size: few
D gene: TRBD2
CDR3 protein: CASSAGTSVEEQYF
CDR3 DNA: TGTGCCAGCAGCGCCGGGACTAGCGTAGAGGAGCAGTACTTC

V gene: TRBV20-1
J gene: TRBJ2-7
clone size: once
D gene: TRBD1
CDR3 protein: CSATGQGAYEQYF
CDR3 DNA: TGCAGTGCTACGGGACAGGGAGCCTACGAGCAGTACTTC

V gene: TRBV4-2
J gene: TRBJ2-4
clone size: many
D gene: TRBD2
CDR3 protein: CASSPRSGGEEENIQYF
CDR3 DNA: TGTGCCAGCAGCCCTCGTAGCGGGGGGGAGGAAGAAAACATTCAGTACTTC

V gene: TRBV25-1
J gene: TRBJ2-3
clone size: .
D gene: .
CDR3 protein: CASSAVGSQDTQYF
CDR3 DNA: TGTGCCAGCAGTGCGGTGGGTTCTCAAGATACGCAGTATTTT

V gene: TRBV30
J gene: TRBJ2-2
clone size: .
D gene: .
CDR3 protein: CAWSGNTGELFF
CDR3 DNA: TGTGCCTGGAGTGGTAACACCGGGGAGCTGTTTTTT

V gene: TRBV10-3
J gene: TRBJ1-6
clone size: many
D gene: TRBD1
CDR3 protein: CAISEPNRQGDNSPLHF
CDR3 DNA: TGTGCCATCAGTGAGCCGAACCGACAGGGAGATAATTCACCCCTCCACTTT

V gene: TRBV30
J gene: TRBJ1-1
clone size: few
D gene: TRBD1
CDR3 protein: CALTGGTGTEAFF
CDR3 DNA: TGTGCCTTAACAGGGGGCACGGGCACTGAAGCTTTCTTT

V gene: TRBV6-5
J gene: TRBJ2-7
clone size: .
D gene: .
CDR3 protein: CASSYSNRIGIYEQYF
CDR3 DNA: TGTGCCAGCAGTTACTCGAATAGGATAGGGATCTACGAGCAGTACTTC

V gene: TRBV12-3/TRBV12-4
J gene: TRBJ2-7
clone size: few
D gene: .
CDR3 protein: CASTPGHLYEQYF
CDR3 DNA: TGTGCCAGCACACCGGGCCATCTCTACGAGCAGTACTTC

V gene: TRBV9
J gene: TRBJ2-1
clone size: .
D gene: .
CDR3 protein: CASSLTRGSYNEQFF
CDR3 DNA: TGTGCCAGCAGCCTCACTAGAGGGAGCTACAATGAGCAGTTCTTC

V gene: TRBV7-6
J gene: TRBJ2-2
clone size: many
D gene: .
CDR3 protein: CASSLWPDYTGELFF
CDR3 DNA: TGTGCCAGCAGCTTATGGCCAGACTACACCGGGGAGCTGTTTTTT

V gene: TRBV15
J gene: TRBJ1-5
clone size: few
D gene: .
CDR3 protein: CATSRAGEINQPQHF
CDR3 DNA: TGTGCCACCAGCAGAGCCGGGGAAATTAATCAGCCCCAGCATTTT

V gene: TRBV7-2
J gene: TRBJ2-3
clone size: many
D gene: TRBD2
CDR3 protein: CASSFVPGGALDTQYF
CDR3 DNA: TGTGCCAGCAGCTTTGTGCCCGGGGGGGCTTTAGATACGCAGTATTTT

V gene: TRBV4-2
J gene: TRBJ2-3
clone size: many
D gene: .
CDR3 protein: CASSQGPEKDTQYF
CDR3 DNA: TGTGCCAGCAGCCAAGGGCCCGAAAAAGATACGCAGTATTTT

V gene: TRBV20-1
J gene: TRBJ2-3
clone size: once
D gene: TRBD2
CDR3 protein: CSARGFLAGGPDTQYF
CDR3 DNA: TGCAGTGCTAGAGGCTTCCTAGCGGGAGGACCAGATACGCAGTATTTT

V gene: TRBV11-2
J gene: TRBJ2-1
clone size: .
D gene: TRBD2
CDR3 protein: CASSLRAGLKTSGSF
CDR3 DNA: TGTGCCAGCAGCTTAAGGGCAGGGTTAAAGACTAGCGGGAGCTTC